Detailed here is one T cell receptor (beta chain). The clone's antigen remains unknown. The record has no base qualities; no much larger clone is one base away. The data originate from a study of CD8+CD57+ T cells in acquired aplastic anemia (dated by TCRdb to between 2018 and 2020). About the study as a whole: On average, sorted CD4+ and CD8+ cells yielded around 3.5 ug of extracted DNA, with a range of about 0.17 to 27.4 ug. A CD8+CD57+ expansion meant a frequency higher than the mean frequency seen in healthy subjects. General findings and caveats noted by the study authors: Patients and healthy controls showed no significant difference in CD8+ Simpson's diversity (P=0.060). Roughly 30 CD8+ CDR3 sequences were found to be shared between patients and controls, but these sequences appeared to be highly expressed in patients and within the immunodominant clones of the patients.

TCR beta VDJ combination and CDR3 sequence profiling used genomic DNA as the template. An Illumina HiSeq 2000 was the platform used for TCR repertoire sequencing. From the authors' description of their analysis: Repertoires were assessed using TRBV/TRBJ rearrangement plots, CDR3 size and DJ length profiles, and Simpson's diversity index. The most abundant DNA sequence in the deep sequencing data was defined as the immunodominant clone. CDR3 amino acid sequences were screened for sharing across subjects and were compared with published repertoires and the VDJdb database. TCRdb's own reprocessing of the public reads used fastp at Q25 and MiXCR and kept productive beta chains. One record per CDR3 amino acid sequence lists the most common genes and DNA. What appears here as the V and J calls and clone size reflects TCRdb's work, not the paper's. For this sample the table gives about 98,000 distinct CDR3 sequences, of which roughly 70% were detected only once. The top ten constitute about 60% of the sample.

Counted from cysteine to phenylalanine, this CDR3 has 12 amino acids. Just CDR3 DNA is preserved here, 36 bases in frame from base 1. Via the germline V gene (reference sequence), CDR1 is DFQATT and CDR2 SNEGSKA. V sheds 2 bases and J sheds 5 bases, leaving 9 bases between their ends. The patients picked for sequencing were ones in whom flow cytometry had shown an expansion of CD8+CD57+ cells. Every patient had severe acquired aplastic anemia, diagnosed using the International Study of Aplastic Anemia and Agranulocytosis and Camitta criteria. No patient had received any therapy when blood was sampled. TCR repertoires of sorted CD4+ and CD8+ blood T cells from severe aplastic anemia patients and healthy subjects were deep-sequenced in the study. Patients were enrolled in the USA under clinicaltrials.gov protocols 00001620, 01623167, 00001397, 00071045, 00081523 and 00961064. Ficoll-Paque density gradient centrifugation was used to isolate peripheral blood mononuclear cells. Before DNA was extracted, CD4+ and CD8+ T cells were sorted using either FACS or magnetic beads.

Specimen: sorted CD4+, CD8+, or CD8+CD57+ T cells (not recorded which) from PBMCs. The chain couples TRBV20-1 to TRBJ2-5; no D gene call is confident. The receptor was derived from a human donor with aplastic anemia. The nucleotides read TGCAGTGCTAGATGGGCCAGTGAGACCCAGTACTTC. Translated, it gives CSARWASETQYF.